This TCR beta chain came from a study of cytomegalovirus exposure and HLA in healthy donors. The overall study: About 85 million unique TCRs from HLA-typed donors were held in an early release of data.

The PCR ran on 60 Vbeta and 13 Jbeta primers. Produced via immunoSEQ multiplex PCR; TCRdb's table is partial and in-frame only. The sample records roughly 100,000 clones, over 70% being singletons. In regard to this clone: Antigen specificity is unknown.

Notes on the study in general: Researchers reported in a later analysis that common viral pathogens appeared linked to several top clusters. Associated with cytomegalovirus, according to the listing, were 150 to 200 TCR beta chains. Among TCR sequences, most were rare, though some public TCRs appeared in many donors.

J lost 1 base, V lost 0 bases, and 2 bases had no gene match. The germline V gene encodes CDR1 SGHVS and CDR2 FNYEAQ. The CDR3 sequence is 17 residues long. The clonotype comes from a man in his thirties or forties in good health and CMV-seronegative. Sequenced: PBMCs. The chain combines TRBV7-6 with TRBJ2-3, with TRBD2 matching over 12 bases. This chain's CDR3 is CASSLAASGGGTDTQYF. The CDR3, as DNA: TGTGCCAGCAGCTTAGCAGCTAGCGGGGGGGGCACAGATACGCAGTATTTT.